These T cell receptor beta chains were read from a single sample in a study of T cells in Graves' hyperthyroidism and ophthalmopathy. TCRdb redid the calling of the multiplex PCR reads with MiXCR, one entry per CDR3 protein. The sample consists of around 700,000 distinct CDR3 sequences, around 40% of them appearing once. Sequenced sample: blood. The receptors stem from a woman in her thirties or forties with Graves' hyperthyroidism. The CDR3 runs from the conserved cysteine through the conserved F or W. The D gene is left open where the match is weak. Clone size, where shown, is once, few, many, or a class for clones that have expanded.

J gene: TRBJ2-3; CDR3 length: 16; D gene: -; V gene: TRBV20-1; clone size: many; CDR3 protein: CSARDWERPNTDTQYF; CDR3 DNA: TGCAGTGCTAGAGATTGGGAAAGACCGAACACAGATACGCAGTATTTT
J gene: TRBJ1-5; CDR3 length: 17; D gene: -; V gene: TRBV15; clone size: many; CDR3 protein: CATSRPGAHNSNQPQHF; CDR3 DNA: TGTGCCACCAGCAGGCCCGGGGCTCATAATAGCAATCAGCCCCAGCATTTT
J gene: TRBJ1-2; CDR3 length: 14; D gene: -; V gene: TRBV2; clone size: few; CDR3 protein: CASSPSTGGDGYTF; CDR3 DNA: TGTGCCAGCTCACCATCGACAGGCGGGGATGGCTACACCTTC
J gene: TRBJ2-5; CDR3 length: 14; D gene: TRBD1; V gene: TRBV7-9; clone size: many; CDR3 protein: CASSPGTGAETQYF; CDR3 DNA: TGTGCCAGCAGCCCTGGGACAGGAGCAGAGACCCAGTACTTC
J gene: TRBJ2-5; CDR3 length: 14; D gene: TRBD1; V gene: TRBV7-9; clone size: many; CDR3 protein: CASIDDREGKTQYF; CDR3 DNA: TGTGCCAGCATCGACGACAGGGAAGGGAAGACCCAGTACTTC
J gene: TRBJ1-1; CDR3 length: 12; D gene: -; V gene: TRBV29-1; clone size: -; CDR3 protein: CSVARVNTEASF; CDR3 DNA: TGCAGCGTTGCCAGGGTGAACACTGAAGCTTCCTTT
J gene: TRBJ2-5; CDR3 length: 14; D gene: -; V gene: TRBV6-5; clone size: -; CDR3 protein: CASSTGLKRETQYF; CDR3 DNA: TGTGCCAGCAGTACGGGACTGAAAAGAGAGACCCAGTACTTC
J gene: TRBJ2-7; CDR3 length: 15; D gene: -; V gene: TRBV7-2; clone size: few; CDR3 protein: CASSQRVGQGYEQYF; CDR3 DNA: TGCGCCAGCAGCCAAAGGGTAGGACAAGGCTACGAGCAGTACTTC
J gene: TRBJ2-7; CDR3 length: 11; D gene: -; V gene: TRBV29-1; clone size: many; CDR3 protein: CSGRRDYEQYF; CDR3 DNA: TGCAGCGGCAGGAGGGACTACGAGCAGTACTTC
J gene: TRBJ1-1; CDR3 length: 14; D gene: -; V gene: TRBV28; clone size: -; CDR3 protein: CASSLLDPNTEAFF; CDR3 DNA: TGTGCCAGCAGTTTATTGGACCCGAACACTGAAGCTTTCTTT
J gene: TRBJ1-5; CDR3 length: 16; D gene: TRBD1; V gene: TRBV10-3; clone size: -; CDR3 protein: CAISEKVDRENQPQHF; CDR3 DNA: TGTGCCATCAGTGAGAAAGTGGACAGGGAAAATCAGCCCCAGCATTTT
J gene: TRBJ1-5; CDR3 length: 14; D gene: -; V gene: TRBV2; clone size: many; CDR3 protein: CASSLDGEGQPQHF; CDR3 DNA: TGTGCCAGCAGCCTGGACGGTGAAGGTCAGCCCCAGCATTTT
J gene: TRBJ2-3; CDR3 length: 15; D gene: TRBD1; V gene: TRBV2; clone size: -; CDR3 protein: CASSAGQGPTDTQYF; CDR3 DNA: TGTGCCAGCAGTGCGGGACAGGGTCCCACAGATACGCAGTATTTT
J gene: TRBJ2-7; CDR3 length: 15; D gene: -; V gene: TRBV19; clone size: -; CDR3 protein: CANPRKGRPIYEQYF; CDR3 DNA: TGTGCCAATCCGAGAAAAGGACGGCCGATCTACGAGCAGTACTTC
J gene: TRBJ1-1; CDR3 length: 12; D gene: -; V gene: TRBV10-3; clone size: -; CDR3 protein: CAIREVNTEAFF; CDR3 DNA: TGTGCCATCAGAGAGGTTAACACTGAAGCTTTCTTT
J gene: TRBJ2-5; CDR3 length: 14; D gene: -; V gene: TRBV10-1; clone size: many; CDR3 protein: CASSESRQQETQYF; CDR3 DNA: TGCGCCAGCAGTGAGTCTAGGCAGCAAGAGACCCAGTACTTC
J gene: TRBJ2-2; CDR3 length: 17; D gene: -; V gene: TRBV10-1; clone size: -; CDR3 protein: CTSSENRLTAHTGELFF; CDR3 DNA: TGCACCAGCAGTGAGAATAGGCTTACAGCCCACACCGGGGAGCTGTTTTTT
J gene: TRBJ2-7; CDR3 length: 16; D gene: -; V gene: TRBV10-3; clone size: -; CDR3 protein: CAISHTSTGNHYEQYF; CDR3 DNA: TGTGCCATCAGTCATACCTCAACGGGGAACCACTACGAGCAGTACTTC
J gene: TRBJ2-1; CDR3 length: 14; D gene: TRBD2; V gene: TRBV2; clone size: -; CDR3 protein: CASTGGTSANEQFF; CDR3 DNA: TGTGCCAGCACCGGAGGGACTAGCGCCAATGAGCAGTTCTTC
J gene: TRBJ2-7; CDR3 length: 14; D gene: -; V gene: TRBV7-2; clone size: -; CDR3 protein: CASSLDQGGYEQYF; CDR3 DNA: TGTGCCAGCAGCTTAGATCAGGGGGGCTACGAGCAGTACTTC
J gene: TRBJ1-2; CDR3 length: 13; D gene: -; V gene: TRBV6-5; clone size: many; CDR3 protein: CASSYQGRNGYTF; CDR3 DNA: TGTGCCAGCAGTTACCAGGGGAGAAATGGCTACACCTTC
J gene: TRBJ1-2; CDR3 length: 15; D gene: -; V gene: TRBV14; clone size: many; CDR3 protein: CASSQDGAEYYGYTF; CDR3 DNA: TGTGCCAGCAGCCAAGATGGAGCGGAATACTATGGCTACACCTTC
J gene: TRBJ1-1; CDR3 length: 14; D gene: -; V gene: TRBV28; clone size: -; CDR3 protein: CASSFPGSLTEAFF; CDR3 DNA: TGTGCCAGCAGTTTCCCAGGGTCTCTCACTGAAGCTTTCTTT
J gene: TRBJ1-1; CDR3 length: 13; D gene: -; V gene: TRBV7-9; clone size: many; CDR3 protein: CASSLEDKTEAFF; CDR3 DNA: TGTGCCAGCAGCTTAGAAGACAAAACTGAAGCTTTCTTT
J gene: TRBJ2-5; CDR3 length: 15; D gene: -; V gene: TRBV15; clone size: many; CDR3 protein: CATSRDRGDQETQYF; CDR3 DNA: TGTGCCACCAGCAGAGATAGGGGGGACCAAGAGACCCAGTACTTC